This T cell receptor beta chain was retrieved from a study of cytomegalovirus exposure and HLA in healthy donors. The V gene's germline CDR1 is SGHNT and CDR2 YYREEE (reference sequence). The CDR3 consists of 16 residues. V lost 3 bases, J lost 2 bases, and 9 bases stayed unmatched. This clone was observed once. The table came from immunoSEQ multiplex PCR; TCRdb's copy has only in-frame clones and leaves some out. In the table there are about 330,000 clones, 75% to 90% of which are singletons. What was sequenced was PBMCs. V is TRBV5-4 and J is TRBJ2-3; 7 nucleotides line up with TRBD2. This receptor was taken from a woman in her 30s in good health and CMV-seropositive. In nucleotides, the CDR3 is TGTGCCAGCAGCTGGGAGAGCGGGGACCCCACAGATACGCAGTATTTT. It specifies CASSWESGDPTDTQYF.